A single sample gave rise to the 30 T cell receptor beta chains below, sequenced in a study of blood T cell repertoires in COVID-19. Profiling relied on immunoSEQ multiplex PCR, and the TCRdb table lists in-frame clones only, not all of them. In the table there are just under 150,000 clones, roughly 89% of which are singletons. The sequenced sample was peripheral blood. The receptors here all came from a woman aged 45-65 years with active or convalescent COVID-19.

V usage is TRBV5-1 and J usage is TRBJ2-2; possible D gene TRBD1, 6 bases. The CDR3 loop spans 15 amino acids. Germline CDR1 SGHRS, CDR2 YFSETQ. Trimming pared 9 bases from V and 2 bases from J, leaving 17 bases between. The CDR3 region has the DNA TGCGCCACCCGAGCAGGGGTGGGAAACACCGGGGAGCTGTTTTTT. Translation gives CATRAGVGNTGELFF.

The chain carries TRBV11-3 and TRBJ2-1; a weak D match, TRBD2 (5 bases). The CDR3 runs to 16 residues. Trimming left V 5 bases short and J 0 bases short, with 14 bases between. From germline, CDR1 is SGHNT and CDR2 YENEEA. CDR3 sequence reads: CASSRDGESSYNEQFF. CDR3 DNA sequence: TGTGCCAGCAGCCGTGACGGGGAGAGCTCCTACAATGAGCAGTTCTTC. Supplemented by reference TRBV11-3 and TRBJ2-1, the full variable domain reads EAGVVQSPRYKIIEKKQPVAFWCNPISGHNTLYWYLQNLGQGPELLIRYENEEAVDDSQLPKDRFSAERLKGVDSTLKIQPAELGDSAVYLCASSRDGESSYNEQFFGPGTRLTVL.

J is TRBJ2-7 and V is TRBV6-5; 8 nucleotides agree with TRBD1. Germline CDR1 reads MNHEY; CDR2 reads SVGAGI. Trimming took 6 bases from V and 7 from J; bases not matched to a gene: 5. This CDR3 contains 12 residues. The CDR3 here is CASSRTGWEQYF. The CDR3 DNA reads TGTGCCAGCAGCCGGACAGGGTGGGAGCAGTACTTC.

The genes are TRBV30 and TRBJ1-2; 7 bases align to TRBD1. The V segment lost 1 base and the J segment 6 bases; nucleotides outside the gene matches: 5. Germline assignment: CDR1 GTSNPN and CDR2 SVGIG (reference sequence). The CDR3 runs 13 residues. The CDR3 sequence: CAWSDRGLDGYTF. CDR3 nucleotide sequence: TGTGCCTGGAGTGACAGGGGATTGGATGGCTACACCTTC.

The V and J genes are TRBV11-2 and TRBJ2-7; weak D call: TRBD2 (5 bases). Trimming shortened V by 5 bases and J by 7 bases, and 15 bases separated the two germline ends. The CDR3 totals 13 residues. CDR1 and CDR2 (germline): SGHAT, FQNNGV. CDR3 in amino acids: CASSPRSRGEQYF. DNA for the CDR3: TGTGCCAGCAGCCCCCGGTCCCGGGGAGAGCAGTACTTC.

The CDR3, as DNA: TGTGCCAGCAGCCCGGGACTAGCGGTCGGCGAGCAGTACTTC. It is translated as CASSPGLAVGEQYF. The rearrangement joins TRBV7-9 to TRBJ2-7; 11 positions agree with TRBD2. V dropped 5 bases and J dropped 6; count of bases not matched to a gene: 6. This CDR3 has 14 residues. The V gene's germline CDR1 is SEHNR and CDR2 FQNEAQ (reference sequence).

The chain links TRBV28 to TRBJ1-1; D is uncertain. The V gene lost 4 bases and the J gene lost 1 base, with 7 bases spanning the gap. The CDR3 consists of 13 residues. Looked up from germline, CDR1 is MDHEN and CDR2 is SYDVKM. For the CDR3, the DNA is TGTGCCAGCAGTTGGGCACCGAACACTGAAGCTTTCTTT. This gives the protein CASSWAPNTEAFF.

The chain carries TRBV4-1 and TRBJ2-7, with 7 bases fitting TRBD1. CDR3 size: 13 residues. CDR1 is MGHRA, CDR2 YSYEKL, per germline. V was clipped by 7 bases and J by 5 bases; unmatched bases: 8. The CDR3 DNA follows: TGCGCCAGCACAAAACAACAGGGGAACGAGCAGTACTTC. This translates into CASTKQQGNEQYF.

A single count supports this clone. This rearrangement joins TRBV15 to TRBJ2-7; possibly TRBD2 for D (7 bases). Per germline, CDR1 LNHNV and CDR2 YYDKDF (reference sequence). V lost 8 bases to trimming and J lost 0 bases, with 23 bases between them. CDR3 length: 17 amino acids. CDR3 DNA: TGTGCCACCTGGAATGGACGGGGGGCCTACTCCTCCTACGAGCAGTACTTC. This gives the protein CATWNGRGAYSSYEQYF.

This clone has at least ten counts. CDR3 coding DNA: TGTGCCAGCAGTGAAACCCCTGGGGGGGGACGAGATACGCAGTATTTT. Its protein product is CASSETPGGGRDTQYF. This chain uses TRBV2 with TRBJ2-3, with 7 bases that match TRBD2. V lost 2 bases to trimming and J lost 5 bases; unmatched junction nucleotides: 10. The germline V gene has CDR1 SNHLY and CDR2 FYNNEI. The CDR3 runs to 16 residues.

The V call is TRBV7-9, the J call TRBJ1-5, with TRBD1 matching over 9 bases. This CDR3 spans 14 amino acids. After removal of 5 bases from V and 3 bases from J, the junction contained 2 bases not matched to a gene. Germline CDR1 is SEHNR and CDR2 is FQNEAQ (reference sequence). The CDR3 protein is CASSGQGLNQPQHF. As DNA, the CDR3 is TGTGCCAGCAGCGGACAGGGGCTCAATCAGCCCCAGCATTTT.

The sample holds one count of this clone. The CDR3 sequence is CASSSPSGGSYNEQFF. The CDR3 DNA reads TGTGCCAGCAGTTCCCCCTCCGGGGGATCCTACAATGAGCAGTTCTTC. The genes are TRBV6-5 and TRBJ2-1, with D possibly TRBD2 on 6 matching bases. CDR3 length equals 16 residues. Trimming pared 4 bases from V and 1 base from J, leaving 14 bases between. The germline CDR1 and CDR2 sequences are MNHEY and SVGAGI.

This clone was seen just once. The chain links TRBV4-2 to TRBJ1-1; a possible D gene is TRBD1 (6 bases). This CDR3 is 13 amino acids long. V was shortened by 1 base and J by 3 bases, with 6 bases between the two germline ends. Per germline, CDR1 LGHNA and CDR2 YNFKEQ. The CDR3 is CASSQAGDTEAFF. The CDR3 coding sequence is TGTGCCAGCAGCCAAGCAGGGGACACTGAAGCTTTCTTT.

This clone came up once. The chain has TRBV5-1 and TRBJ2-3; TRBD2 is a possible D gene (5 bases). Looked up from germline, CDR1 is SGHRS and CDR2 is YFSETQ. The CDR3 is made up of 15 amino acids. V was cut by 2 bases and J by 6 bases, with 16 bases left in between. CDR3 in DNA: TGCGCCAGCAGCTTTGGTACGGGAATGGGGGATACGCAGTATTTT. Protein: CASSFGTGMGDTQYF.

This sequence joins TRBV27 and TRBJ2-3, with 9 bases fitting TRBD2. Trimming at V came to 2 bases and at J to 5 bases, leaving 5 bases not matched to a gene. Per germline, CDR1 MNHEY and CDR2 SMNVEV (reference sequence). The CDR3 length is 15 residues. The CDR3 sequence: CASSLLAGTGDTQYF. The CDR3 DNA is TGTGCCAGCAGTTTACTAGCGGGAACGGGAGATACGCAGTATTTT.

The rearrangement uses TRBV7-9 and TRBJ2-7, with D possibly TRBD2 on 5 matching bases. Trimming left V 5 bases short and J 3 bases short, with 11 bases between. The CDR3 is made up of 13 amino acids. CDR1 SEHNR and CDR2 FQNEAQ come from the germline V gene (reference sequence). CDR3 loop: CASSPVGGYEQYF. The CDR3, as DNA: TGTGCCAGCAGCCCCGTCGGAGGCTACGAGCAGTACTTC.

The CDR3, as DNA: TGTGCCAGCAGTTTAAGAATTGGGGCAGGGCTTTCCTCGGGGGCCAACGTCCTGACTTTC. Translation gives CASSLRIGAGLSSGANVLTF. The J gene is TRBJ2-6, the V gene TRBV28, with TRBD1 as a possible D gene (5 bases). V was trimmed by 2 bases and J by 4 bases, leaving 24 bases between them. Germline values: CDR1 MDHEN, CDR2 SYDVKM. This CDR3 comprises 20 residues.

The chain uses TRBV5-1 and TRBJ1-2; a possible D gene is TRBD1 (6 bases). The CDR3 has 15 residues. V was cut by 0 bases and J by 10 bases, with 19 bases left in between. Germline assignment: CDR1 SGHRS and CDR2 YFSETQ. In DNA, the CDR3 is TGCGCCAGCAGCTTGGATATGGGGGCGGGTGGTGTCTACACCTTC. Its protein product is CASSLDMGAGGVYTF.

This clone was seen once. The chain employs TRBV28 and TRBJ1-2; 11 nucleotides line up with TRBD1. V lost 4 bases to trimming and J lost 7 bases; unmatched junction nucleotides: 2. This CDR3 is built from 13 residues. Germline V gene sequence: CDR1 MDHEN, CDR2 SYDVKM. The CDR3 protein is CASSSGQGGGYTF. The CDR3 nucleotides read TGTGCCAGCAGTTCGGGACAGGGGGGTGGCTACACCTTC.

V usage is TRBV6-5 and J usage is TRBJ1-2; 8 positions match TRBD1. Trimming at V came to 6 bases and at J to 3 bases, leaving 3 bases not matched to a gene. Per germline, CDR1 MNHEY and CDR2 SVGAGI. The CDR3 spans 13 residues. CDR3 region: CASSQQGDYGYTF. In DNA, the CDR3 is TGTGCCAGCAGCCAACAGGGGGACTATGGCTACACCTTC.

The chain couples TRBV2 to TRBJ1-1, with D possibly matching TRBD1 (6 bases). The germline gives CDR1 SNHLY, CDR2 FYNNEI. The CDR3 consists of 16 residues. The germline V and J ends were trimmed by 1 base and 1 base, with 13 bases remaining between them. The CDR3 here is CASSEGTGGANTEAFF. CDR3 nucleotide sequence: TGTGCCAGCAGTGAAGGTACGGGGGGCGCGAACACTGAAGCTTTCTTT. Full variable domain (rest looked up from reference TRBV2 and TRBJ1-1): EPEVTQTPSHQVTQMGQEVILRCVPISNHLYFYWYRQILGQKVEFLVSFYNNEISEKSEIFDDQFSVERPDGSNFTLKIRSTKLEDSAMYFCASSEGTGGANTEAFFGQGTRLTVV.

This clone showed up just a few times. The chain couples TRBV5-6 to TRBJ1-1; D perhaps matches TRBD1 (5 bases). V was clipped by 0 bases and J by 8 bases, with 14 bases between them. From germline, CDR1 is SGHDT and CDR2 YYEEEE. CDR3 length: 14 residues. Here the CDR3 reads CASSLARQLLEAFF. In DNA, the CDR3 is TGTGCCAGCAGCTTGGCCCGACAGCTACTCGAAGCTTTCTTT.

The rearrangement uses TRBV29-1 and TRBJ2-7; 12 positions agree with TRBD1. CDR3 length equals 15 residues. Germline CDR1 SQVTM, CDR2 ANQGSEA. The V gene end was trimmed by 5 bases and the J gene end by 3 bases; junction bases not matched to a gene: 8. The CDR3 DNA follows: TGCAGCGTTCCTTCCGGGACAGGGGGCTTCTACGAGCAGTACTTC. Its protein product is CSVPSGTGGFYEQYF.

This clone was seen once. This chain uses TRBV4-3 with TRBJ2-3, with 9 bases lining up with TRBD2. J gave up 4 bases and V 2 bases, and 10 bases lay outside the gene matches. This CDR3 contains 17 residues. Germline CDR1 reads LGHNA; CDR2 reads YSLEER. CDR3 sequence: CASSQRRGGRSADTQYF. For the CDR3, the DNA is TGCGCCAGCAGCCAAAGGCGGGGGGGCAGGAGTGCAGATACGCAGTATTTT.

CDR3 loop: CATSSTGYEQYF. CDR3 DNA sequence: TGTGCCACCAGTTCAACAGGTTACGAGCAGTACTTC. The J gene is TRBJ2-7, the V gene TRBV24-1; D perhaps matches TRBD1 (5 bases). The CDR3 is 12 amino acids. V gave up 6 bases and J gave up 4 bases, with 9 bases separating them. The germline gives CDR1 KGHDR, CDR2 SFDVKD.

The chain employs TRBV9 and TRBJ1-4; D is unresolved. The CDR3 is 16 residues long. Trimming took off 0 bases at V and 2 bases at J, with 11 bases between the two ends. Germline V gene lookup returns CDR1 SGDLS and CDR2 YYNGEE. The CDR3 reads CASSVGGASTNEKLFF. In DNA form, the CDR3 reads TGTGCCAGCAGCGTAGGGGGAGCATCCACTAATGAAAAACTGTTTTTT.

This clone was counted between two and nine times. The chain recombines TRBV3-1 (or the pseudogene TRBV3-2) with TRBJ1-1; D is possibly TRBD1 (6 bases). Germline CDR1 and CDR2: LGHDT and YNNKEL (reference sequence). The CDR3 runs to 15 residues. Trimming removed 4 bases from V and 0 bases from J, with 12 bases in between. The chain's CDR3 is CASSPAGALNTEAFF. Written as DNA, the CDR3 is TGTGCCAGCAGCCCCGCAGGGGCCCTGAACACTGAAGCTTTCTTT.

V and J are TRBV7-3 and TRBJ2-1; 10 nucleotides align to TRBD2. The length of the CDR3 is 13 residues. With 7 bases clipped from V and 9 bases from J, the junction kept 6 bases outside the gene matches. CDR1 and CDR2 from the germline V gene are SGHTA and FQGTGA. Here the CDR3 DNA reads TGTGCCAGCAACCAAGCGGGAGGGCCTGAGCAGTTCTTC. It translates to CASNQAGGPEQFF.

The chain recombines TRBV7-3 with TRBJ1-6, with 10 bases that match TRBD1. The CDR3 covers 12 residues. The V and J ends lost 10 bases and 16 bases, in that order; junction bases with no gene match: 10. Germline V gives CDR1 SGHTA, CDR2 FQGTGA. CDR3 sequence (DNA): TGTGCCAACCCGGACAGGGGGGTCCGGCTCCACTTT. Translating it yields CANPDRGVRLHF. Looking up the rest from reference TRBV7-3 and TRBJ1-6 gives the full variable domain: GAGVSQTPSNKVTEKGKYVELRCDPISGHTALYWYRQSLGQGPEFLIYFQGTGAADDSGLPNDRFFAVRPEGSVSTLKIQRTERGDSAVYLCANPDRGVRLHFGNGTRLTVT.

V gene TRBV6-1 combines with J gene TRBJ1-6, with no clear D. V was shortened by 3 bases and J by 6 bases, with 12 bases between the two germline ends. CDR1 is MNHNS and CDR2 is SASEGT in the germline V gene. There are 15 residues in the CDR3. The CDR3 nucleotides are TGTGCCAGCAGTGACAGGTTCGTTCTTAATTCACCCCTCCACTTT. This translates into CASSDRFVLNSPLHF.